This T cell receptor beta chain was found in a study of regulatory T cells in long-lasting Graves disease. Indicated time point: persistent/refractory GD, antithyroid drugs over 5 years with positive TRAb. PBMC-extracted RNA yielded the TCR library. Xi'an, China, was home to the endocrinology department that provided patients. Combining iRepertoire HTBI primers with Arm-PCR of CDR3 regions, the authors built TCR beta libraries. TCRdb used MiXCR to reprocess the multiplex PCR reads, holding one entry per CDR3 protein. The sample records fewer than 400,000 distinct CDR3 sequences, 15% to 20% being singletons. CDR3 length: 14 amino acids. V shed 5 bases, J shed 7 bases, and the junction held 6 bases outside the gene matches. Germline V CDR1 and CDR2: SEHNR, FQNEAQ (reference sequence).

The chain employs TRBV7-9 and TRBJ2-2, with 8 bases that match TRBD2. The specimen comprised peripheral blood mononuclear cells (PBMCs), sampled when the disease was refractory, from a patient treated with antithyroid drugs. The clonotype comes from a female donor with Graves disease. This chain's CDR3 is CASSPGGVVGELFF. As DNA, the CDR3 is TGTGCCAGCAGCCCGGGAGGGGTGGTCGGGGAGCTGTTTTTT.